Listed here are 5 T cell receptor beta chains from one sample, sequenced in a study of spatial heterogeneity in lung cancer. Each CDR3 protein gets one entry after TCRdb re-called the 5' RACE reads with MiXCR. The table includes approximately 500 distinct CDR3 sequences, roughly 43% detected once. Time point in this sample: sample taken at primary tumor resection. Whole RNA was taken from tumor, nontumor lung or frozen PBMC; it was then sequenced unsorted. The sample here was PBMCs, taken at surgery. These receptor sequences come from a male donor with early-stage non-small cell lung cancer.

This clonotype was seen more than once but under ten times. The size of this beta chain means little, since it is a stray read in a library made for alpha chains. The J gene is TRBJ2-5, the V gene TRBV29-1; no definite D call. V lost 7 bases and J lost 2, with 8 bases in between. Looked up from germline, CDR1 is SQVTM and CDR2 is ANQGSEA. The CDR3 has 11 residues. The CDR3 DNA is TGCAGCGGCTTAGAGCAAGAGACCCAGTACTTC. This codes for CSGLEQETQYF.

In regard to this clonotype: This beta chain came through as a stray read in a library set up for alpha chains, and its size says little. The chain employs TRBV12-3 or TRBV12-4 and TRBJ2-6, with 11 nucleotides matching TRBD1. The ends lost 4 bases at V and 4 bases at J; junction bases unmatched: 6. The CDR3 spans 17 residues. Here the CDR3 DNA reads TGTGCCAGCAGTTGGGACAGGGGGACGAGGGGGGCCAACGTCCTGACTTTC. It translates to CASSWDRGTRGANVLTF.

A word on this clonotype: This beta chain was picked up by a library intended for alpha chains and is off target, so its count carries little meaning. The CDR3 sequence: CASSVAGVNEQFF. Here the CDR3 DNA reads TGTGCCAGCAGCGTTGCCGGGGTCAATGAGCAGTTCTTC. The rearrangement joins TRBV9 to TRBJ2-1, with D possibly matching TRBD2 (5 bases). V lost 2 bases and J 6 bases, leaving 9 bases between the germline ends. The V gene's germline CDR1 is SGDLS and CDR2 YYNGEE. The CDR3 extends over 13 amino acids.

This clonotype has only a few counts. Within a library made for alpha chains, this beta chain is off target, and its count is uninformative. The CDR3 DNA follows: TGTGCCAGCAGCCCCGGACTAGTACGCAATACCCCAGCGAACACCGGGGAGCTGTTTTTT. Translated: CASSPGLVRNTPANTGELFF. The rearrangement uses TRBV6-2 or TRBV6-3 and TRBJ2-2, with 7 bases identical to TRBD2. Germline V gives CDR1 MNHEY, CDR2 SVGEGT. V gave up 6 bases and J gave up 0 bases; unmatched junction bases: 19. CDR3 length: 20 amino acids.

As regards this clonotype: The size of this beta chain means little, since it is a stray read in a library made for alpha chains. The V and J genes are TRBV5-6 and TRBJ2-5; possibly TRBD1 or TRBD2 for D (5 bases each). This CDR3 comprises 15 residues. V was trimmed by 0 bases and J by 3 bases, leaving 12 bases between them. Germline CDR1 reads SGHDT; CDR2 reads YYEEEE. CDR3 region: CASSLEPGPEETQYF. DNA for the CDR3: TGTGCCAGCAGCTTGGAACCGGGACCCGAAGAGACCCAGTACTTC. Variable domain in full (rest from reference TRBV5-6 and TRBJ2-5): DAGVTQSPTHLIKTRGQQVTLRCSPKSGHDTVSWYQQALGQGPQFIFQYYEEEERQRGNFPDRFSGHQFPNYSSELNVNALLLGDSALYLCASSLEPGPEETQYFGPGTRLLVL.